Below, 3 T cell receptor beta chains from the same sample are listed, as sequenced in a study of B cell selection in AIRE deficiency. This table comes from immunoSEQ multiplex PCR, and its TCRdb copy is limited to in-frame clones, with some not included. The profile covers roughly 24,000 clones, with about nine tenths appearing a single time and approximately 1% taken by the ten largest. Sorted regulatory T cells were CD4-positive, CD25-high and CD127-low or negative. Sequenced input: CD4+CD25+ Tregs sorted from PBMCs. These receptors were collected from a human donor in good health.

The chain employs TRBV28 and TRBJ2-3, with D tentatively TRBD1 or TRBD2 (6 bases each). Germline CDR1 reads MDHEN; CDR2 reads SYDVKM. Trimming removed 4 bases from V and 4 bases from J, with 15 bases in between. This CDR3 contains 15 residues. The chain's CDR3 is CASSSTGGRADTQYF. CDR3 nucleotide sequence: TGTGCCAGCAGTTCCACCGGGGGCAGGGCAGATACGCAGTATTTT.

CDR3 nucleotide sequence: TGTGCCATCAGGGGCGGGACTAGCGGGGAACCTGGTGAAGCAGATACGCAGTATTTT. Translated: CAIRGGTSGEPGEADTQYF. The rearrangement joins TRBV10-3 to TRBJ2-3; 13 bases agree with TRBD2. Germline V gives CDR1 ENHRY, CDR2 SYGVKD. Germline trimming cut 6 bases from V and 4 bases from J; bases unmatched to any gene: 16. CDR3 length: 19 amino acids.

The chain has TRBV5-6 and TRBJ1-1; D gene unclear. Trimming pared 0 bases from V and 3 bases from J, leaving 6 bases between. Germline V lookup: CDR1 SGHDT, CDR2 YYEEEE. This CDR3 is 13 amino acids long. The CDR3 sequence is CASSLGQYTEAFF. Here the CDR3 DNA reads TGTGCCAGCAGCTTGGGGCAATACACTGAAGCTTTCTTT.